The clone carrying this T cell receptor (beta chain) occurred once. The sample comes from a study of T cell changes during pregnancy in multiple sclerosis. This CDR3 is built from 16 residues. Looked up from germline, CDR1 is SEHNR and CDR2 is FQNEAQ (reference sequence). Trimming removed 5 bases from V and 6 bases from J; junction bases left unmatched: 10. Produced via immunoSEQ multiplex PCR; TCRdb's table is partial and in-frame only. This sample has approximately 28,000 clones, with about 88% found just once. The sequence derives from a female donor with multiple sclerosis, enrolled in a pregnancy study. The specimen comprised CD8+ T cells from peripheral blood mononuclear cells, sampled in the second trimester of pregnancy. The rearrangement joins TRBV7-9 to TRBJ2-1, with TRBD1 identical over 10 bases. The CDR3 bases are TGTGCCAGCAGCCCGTTACCGGGACAGGGGTTCAATGAGCAGTTCTTC. Amino acid sequence: CASSPLPGQGFNEQFF.